One sample yielded the 15 T cell receptor beta chains listed below, sequenced in a study of blood T cell repertoires in COVID-19. TCRdb's copy holds only in-frame clones and misses some; the assay was immunoSEQ multiplex PCR. The sample includes fewer than 250,000 clones, 92% seen only once; the top ten take 0.8% to 1%. Sequenced: peripheral blood. The receptors originated from a man in his sixties with COVID-19, enrolled during active disease.

V and J are TRBV21-1 and TRBJ2-7; the D call of TRBD2 is as the table states it, not checked on the DNA. TRBV21-1 is assigned pseudogene status. The CDR3 is 19 residues long. DNA for the CDR3: TGTGCCAGCAGCAAACGTCACGGAGGGACCTTTTGTCTGTCTGACGAGCAGTACTTC. It codes for CASSKRHGGTFCLSDEQYF.

The chain is built from TRBV10-3 and TRBJ1-1; D call uncertain. The length of the CDR3 is 14 residues. Between the trimmed V and J ends, which lost 4 bases and 0 bases, there was a span of 9 bases. Germline V lookup: CDR1 ENHRY, CDR2 SYGVKD. CDR3 DNA sequence: TGTGCCATCAGTGGTGAGATTATGAACACTGAAGCTTTCTTT. It codes for CAISGEIMNTEAFF.

The V call is TRBV27, the J call TRBJ1-6, with 7 nucleotides matching TRBD1. Trimming at V came to 8 bases and at J to 6 bases, leaving 10 bases not matched to a gene. CDR3 size: 15 residues. Germline-derived CDR1 and CDR2 are MNHEY and SMNVEV (reference sequence). Here the CDR3 reads CASGLVTGVNSPLHF. CDR3 coding DNA: TGTGCCAGCGGACTCGTTACAGGGGTTAATTCACCCCTCCACTTT.

The genes are TRBV19 and TRBJ2-7; 7 bases align to TRBD1. Unmatched junction bases numbered 13, after V lost 5 bases and J lost 6 bases. This CDR3 is 15 amino acids long. Germline-derived CDR1 and CDR2 are LNHDA and SQIVND (reference sequence). The DNA for the CDR3 is TGTGCCAGTAGTCCTCCGGGACAGAGGCACATCGAGCAGTACTTC. This encodes CASSPPGQRHIEQYF.

The chain uses TRBV5-1 and TRBJ1-1; D gene uncertain. Germline-derived CDR1 and CDR2 are SGHRS and YFSETQ. The CDR3 has 14 amino acids. V was clipped by 3 bases and J by 5 bases, with 14 bases between them. The CDR3 is CASSYPGGRTEAFF. The DNA of the CDR3 is TGCGCCAGCAGCTACCCGGGAGGACGGACTGAAGCTTTCTTT.

This clone was seen only a few times. The rearrangement links TRBV5-5 to TRBJ2-5; 8 bases fit TRBD2. Germline loops: CDR1 SGHKS, CDR2 YYEKEE (reference sequence). After removal of 2 bases from V and 6 bases from J, the junction contained 6 bases not matched to a gene. The CDR3 covers 14 residues. As DNA, the CDR3 is TGTGCCAGCAGCTTACCGGGAGGGCCGAAGACCCAGTACTTC. It translates to CASSLPGGPKTQYF.

This sequence joins TRBV3-1 (or the pseudogene TRBV3-2) and TRBJ1-2; D is possibly TRBD1 (5 bases). The germline gives CDR1 LGHDT, CDR2 YNNKEL (reference sequence). V was trimmed by 4 bases and J by 0 bases, leaving 9 bases between them. The CDR3 is made up of 14 amino acids. CDR3 DNA sequence: TGTGCCAGCAGCCGGGGCCCAGCTAACTATGGCTACACCTTC. Its translation: CASSRGPANYGYTF.

This chain connects TRBV28 to TRBJ2-1, with 15 bases identical to TRBD2. The CDR3 has 19 amino acids. V lost 1 base, J lost 1 base, and 5 bases stayed unmatched. Germline V gene sequence: CDR1 MDHEN, CDR2 SYDVKM. In DNA, the CDR3 is TGTGCCAGCAGTTTATTCGGGACTAGCGGGAGGCGGTCCTACAATGAGCAGTTCTTC. It specifies CASSLFGTSGRRSYNEQFF.

The V gene is TRBV2, the J gene TRBJ2-2; 7 positions match TRBD1. CDR1 and CDR2 from the germline V gene are SNHLY and FYNNEI. The ends lost 3 bases at V and 7 bases at J; junction bases unmatched: 5. The CDR3 runs to 14 residues. The CDR3 DNA follows: TGTGCCAGCAGTGAGAAGGGGGCGGTCGGGGAGCTGTTTTTT. Translated, it gives CASSEKGAVGELFF.

The V gene is TRBV7-9, the J gene TRBJ2-7, with 8 bases aligning to TRBD2. J gave up 4 bases and V 5 bases, and 10 bases lay outside the gene matches. CDR1 and CDR2 (germline): SEHNR, FQNEAQ (reference sequence). The CDR3 loop spans 15 amino acids. The CDR3 sequence: CASSRAIGGRYEQYF. The CDR3, as DNA: TGTGCCAGCAGCCGCGCAATCGGCGGGAGGTACGAGCAGTACTTC.

The chain combines TRBV15 with TRBJ2-1, with 7 bases fitting TRBD2. This CDR3 contains 16 residues. Trimming took 1 base from V and 7 from J; bases not matched to a gene: 10. The V gene's germline CDR1 is LNHNV and CDR2 YYDKDF (reference sequence). The CDR3 DNA sequence: TGTGCCACCAGCAGAGTTGCGGGGGTAGGTCGAAATGAGCAGTTCTTC. It is translated as CATSRVAGVGRNEQFF.

The V gene is TRBV7-6, the J gene TRBJ2-7; unclear D gene. The CDR3 consists of 13 residues. CDR1 is SGHVS and CDR2 is FNYEAQ in the germline V gene. V was trimmed by 2 bases and J by 2 bases, leaving 7 bases between them. This chain's CDR3 is CASSLHNTYEQYF. CDR3 DNA: TGTGCCAGCAGCTTACACAATACCTACGAGCAGTACTTC.

V usage is TRBV28 and J usage is TRBJ1-2; 12 bases map to TRBD1. Unmatched junction bases numbered 12, after V lost 3 bases and J lost 7 bases. The CDR3 runs to 17 residues. Germline-derived CDR1 and CDR2 are MDHEN and SYDVKM. CDR3 in DNA: TGTGCCAGCAGTTTTCCGTGGGGACAGGGGGCAATAGGTGGCTACACCTTC. Translation: CASSFPWGQGAIGGYTF.

The chain is built from TRBV3-1 (or the pseudogene TRBV3-2) and TRBJ2-1; 7 bases are shared with TRBD1. The length of the CDR3 is 15 residues. Unmatched junction bases numbered 12, after V lost 4 bases and J lost 9 bases. The germline CDR1 and CDR2 sequences are LGHDT and YNNKEL (reference sequence). CDR3 sequence: CASSPRQGQWSEQFF. CDR3 nucleotide sequence: TGTGCCAGCAGCCCGCGGCAGGGACAGTGGAGTGAGCAGTTCTTC.

The chain is built from TRBV9 and TRBJ1-3, with 11 bases lining up with TRBD1. With 4 bases clipped from V and 0 bases from J, the junction kept 6 bases outside the gene matches. Per the germline V gene, CDR1 is SGDLS and CDR2 is YYNGEE. There are 17 residues in the CDR3. The CDR3 DNA is TGTGCCAGCAGCTCGGGACAGGGGGTTACCTCTGGAAACACCATATATTTT. Amino acid sequence: CASSSGQGVTSGNTIYF.